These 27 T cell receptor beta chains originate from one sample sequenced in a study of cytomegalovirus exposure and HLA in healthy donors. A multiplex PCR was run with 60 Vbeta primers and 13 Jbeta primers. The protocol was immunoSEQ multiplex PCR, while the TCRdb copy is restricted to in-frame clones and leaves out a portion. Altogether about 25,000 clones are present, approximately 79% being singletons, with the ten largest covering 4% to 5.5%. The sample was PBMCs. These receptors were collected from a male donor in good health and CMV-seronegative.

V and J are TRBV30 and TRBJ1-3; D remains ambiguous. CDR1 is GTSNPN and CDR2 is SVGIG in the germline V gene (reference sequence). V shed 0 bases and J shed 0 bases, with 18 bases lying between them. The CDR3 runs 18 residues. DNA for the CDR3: TGTGCCTGGAGTGTAACGCTTCAGTCCCCTTTCTCTGGAAACACCATATATTTT. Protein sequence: CAWSVTLQSPFSGNTIYF.

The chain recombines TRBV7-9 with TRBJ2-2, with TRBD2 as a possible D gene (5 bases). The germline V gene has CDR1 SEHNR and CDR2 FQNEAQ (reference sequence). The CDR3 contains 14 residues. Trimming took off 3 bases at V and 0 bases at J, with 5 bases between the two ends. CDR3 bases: TGTGCCAGCAGCTTTAGCGCGAACACCGGGGAGCTGTTTTTT. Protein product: CASSFSANTGELFF.

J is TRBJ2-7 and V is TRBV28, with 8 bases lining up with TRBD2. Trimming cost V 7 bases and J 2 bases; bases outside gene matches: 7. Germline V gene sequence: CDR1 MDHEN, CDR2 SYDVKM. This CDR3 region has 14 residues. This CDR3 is CASIGLAGPYEQYF. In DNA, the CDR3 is TGTGCCAGCATCGGGCTAGCGGGCCCCTACGAGCAGTACTTC. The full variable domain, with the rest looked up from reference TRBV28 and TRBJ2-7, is DVKVTQSSRYLVKRTGEKVFLECVQDMDHENMFWYRQDPGLGLRLIYFSYDVKMKEKGDIPEGYSVSREKKERFSLILESASTNQTSMYLCASIGLAGPYEQYFGPGTRLTVT.

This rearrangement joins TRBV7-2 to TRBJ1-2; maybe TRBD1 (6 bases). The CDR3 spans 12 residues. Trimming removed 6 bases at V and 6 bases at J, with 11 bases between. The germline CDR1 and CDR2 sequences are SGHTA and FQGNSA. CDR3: CASSIQGHGYTF. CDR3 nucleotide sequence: TGTGCCAGCAGTATACAGGGCCATGGCTACACCTTC.

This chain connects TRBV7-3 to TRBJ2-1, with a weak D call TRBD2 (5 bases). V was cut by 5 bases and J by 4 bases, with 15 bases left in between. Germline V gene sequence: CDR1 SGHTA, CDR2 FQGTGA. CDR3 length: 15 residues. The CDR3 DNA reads TGTGCCAGCAGCCCGAAAAGAGGGAGTTACAATGAGCAGTTCTTC. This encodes CASSPKRGSYNEQFF.

This chain's CDR3 is CASSLSTVTNYGYTF. The CDR3 region has the DNA TGTGCCAGCAGTTTGTCGACAGTTACTAACTATGGCTACACCTTC. The rearrangement joins TRBV27 to TRBJ1-2; a weak D match, TRBD1 (5 bases). Trimming removed 3 bases from V and 0 bases from J, with 11 bases in between. This CDR3 has 15 residues. Per the germline V gene, CDR1 is MNHEY and CDR2 is SMNVEV (reference sequence).

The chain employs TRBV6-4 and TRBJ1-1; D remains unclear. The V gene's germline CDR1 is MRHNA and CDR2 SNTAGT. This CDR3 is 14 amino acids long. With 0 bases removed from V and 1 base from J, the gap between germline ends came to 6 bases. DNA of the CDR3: TGTGCCAGCAGTGACTCAAGCGAGAACACTGAAGCTTTCTTT. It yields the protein CASSDSSENTEAFF.

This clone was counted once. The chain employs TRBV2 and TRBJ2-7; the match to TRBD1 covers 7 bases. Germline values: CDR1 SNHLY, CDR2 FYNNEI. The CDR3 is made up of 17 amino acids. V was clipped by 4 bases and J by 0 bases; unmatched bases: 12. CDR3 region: CASSGLDSTGSSYEQYF. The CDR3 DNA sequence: TGTGCCAGCAGTGGGTTAGATTCGACAGGGAGCTCCTACGAGCAGTACTTC.

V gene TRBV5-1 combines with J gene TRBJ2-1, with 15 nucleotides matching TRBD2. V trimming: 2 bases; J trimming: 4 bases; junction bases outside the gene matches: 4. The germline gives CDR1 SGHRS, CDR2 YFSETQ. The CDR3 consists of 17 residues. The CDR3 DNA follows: TGCGCCAGCAGCTTTGGGACTAGCGGGAGGTTGTACAATGAGCAGTTCTTC. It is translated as CASSFGTSGRLYNEQFF.

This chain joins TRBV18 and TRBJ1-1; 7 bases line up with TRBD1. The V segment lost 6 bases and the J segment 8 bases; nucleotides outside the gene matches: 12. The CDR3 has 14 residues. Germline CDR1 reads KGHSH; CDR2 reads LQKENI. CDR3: CASSLTGARTEAFF. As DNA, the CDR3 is TGTGCCAGCTCTCTTACAGGGGCGAGGACCGAAGCTTTCTTT.

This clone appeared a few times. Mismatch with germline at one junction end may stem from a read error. Here the CDR3 reads CARESRTSQEDTVTQYF. The CDR3 bases are TGTGCCAGGGAATCTAGGACAAGCCAAGAGGATACAGTTACGCAGTATTTT. The chain is built from TRBV2 and TRBJ2-3; maybe TRBD1 (5 bases). Germline V CDR1 and CDR2: SNHLY, FYNNEI. The CDR3 covers 17 residues.

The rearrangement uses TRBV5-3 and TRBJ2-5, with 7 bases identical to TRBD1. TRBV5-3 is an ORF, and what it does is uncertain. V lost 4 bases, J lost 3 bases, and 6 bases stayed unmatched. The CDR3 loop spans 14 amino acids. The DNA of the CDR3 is TGTGCCAGAAGCGTGGGACAGCCTAAAGAGACCCAGTACTTC. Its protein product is CARSVGQPKETQYF.

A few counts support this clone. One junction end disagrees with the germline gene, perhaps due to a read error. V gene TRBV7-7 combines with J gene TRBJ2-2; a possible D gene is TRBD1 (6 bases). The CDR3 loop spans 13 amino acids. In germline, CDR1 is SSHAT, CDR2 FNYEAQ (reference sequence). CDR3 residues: CASSRQETGELFF. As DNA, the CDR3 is TGTGCTAGCAGCCGACAGGAGACCGGGGAGCTGTTTTTT.

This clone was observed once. The CDR3 nucleotides read TGTGCCAGCAGCCACGGACAGACGGCTTTCTTT. Its protein product is CASSHGQTAFF. The chain couples TRBV6-5 to TRBJ1-1; tentative D call: TRBD1 (6 bases). The CDR3 has 11 residues. Germline V gives CDR1 MNHEY, CDR2 SVGAGI. Trimming took off 6 bases at V and 11 bases at J, with 13 bases between the two ends.

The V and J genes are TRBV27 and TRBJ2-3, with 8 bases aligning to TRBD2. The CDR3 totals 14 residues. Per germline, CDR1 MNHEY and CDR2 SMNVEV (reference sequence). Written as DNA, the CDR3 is TGTGGGTCCGGGGGGGCGGCGGGCACAGATACGCAGTATTTT. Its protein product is CGSGGAAGTDTQYF.

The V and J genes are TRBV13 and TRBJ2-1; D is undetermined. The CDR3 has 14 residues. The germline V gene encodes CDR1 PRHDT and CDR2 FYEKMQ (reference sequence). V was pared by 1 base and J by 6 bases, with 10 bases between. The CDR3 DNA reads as TGTGCCAGCAGCTTAGTTTCCTCGGTCAATGAGCAGTTCTTC. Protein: CASSLVSSVNEQFF.

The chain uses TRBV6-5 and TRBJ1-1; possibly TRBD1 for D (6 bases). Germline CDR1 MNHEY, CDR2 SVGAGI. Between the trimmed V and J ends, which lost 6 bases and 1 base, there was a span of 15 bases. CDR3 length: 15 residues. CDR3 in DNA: TGTGCCAGCAGGATACCGGGACACAAGAACACTGAAGCTTTCTTT. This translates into CASRIPGHKNTEAFF.

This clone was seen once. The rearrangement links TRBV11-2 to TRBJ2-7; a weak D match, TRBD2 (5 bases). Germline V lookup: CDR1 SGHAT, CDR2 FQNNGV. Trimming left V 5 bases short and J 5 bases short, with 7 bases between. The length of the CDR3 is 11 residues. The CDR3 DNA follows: TGTGCCAGCAGCCGAGGGCACGAGCAGTACTTC. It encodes CASSRGHEQYF.

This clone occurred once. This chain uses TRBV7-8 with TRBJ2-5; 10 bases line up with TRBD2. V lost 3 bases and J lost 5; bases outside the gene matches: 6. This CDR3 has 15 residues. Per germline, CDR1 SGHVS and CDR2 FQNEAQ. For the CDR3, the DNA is TGTGCCAGCAGCTTTTCCAGCGGGGGGGCTGAGACCCAGTACTTC. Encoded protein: CASSFSSGGAETQYF.

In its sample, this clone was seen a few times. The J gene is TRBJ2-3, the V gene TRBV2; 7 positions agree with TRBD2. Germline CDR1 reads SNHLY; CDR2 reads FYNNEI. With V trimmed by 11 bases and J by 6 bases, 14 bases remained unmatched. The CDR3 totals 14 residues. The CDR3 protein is CASLAGDLWDTQYF. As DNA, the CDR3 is TGTGCCTCGTTGGCGGGGGATTTATGGGATACGCAGTATTTT.

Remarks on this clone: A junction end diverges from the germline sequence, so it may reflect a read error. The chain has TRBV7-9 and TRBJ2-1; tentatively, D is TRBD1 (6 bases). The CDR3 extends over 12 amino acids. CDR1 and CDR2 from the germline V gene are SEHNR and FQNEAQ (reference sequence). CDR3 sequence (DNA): TGTTCCAGCAGCCACGGACAGCCGGAGCAGTTCTTC. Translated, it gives CSSSHGQPEQFF.

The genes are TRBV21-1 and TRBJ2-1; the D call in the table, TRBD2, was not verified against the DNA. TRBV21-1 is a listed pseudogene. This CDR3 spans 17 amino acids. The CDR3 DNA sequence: TGTGCCAGCAGCAAAGGGACTAGCGGGGCTTCCTACAATGAGCAGTTCTTC. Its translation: CASSKGTSGASYNEQFF.

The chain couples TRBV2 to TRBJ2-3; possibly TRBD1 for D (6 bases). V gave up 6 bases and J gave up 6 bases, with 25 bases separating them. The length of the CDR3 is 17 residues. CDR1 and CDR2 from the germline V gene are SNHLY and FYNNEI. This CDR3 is CASSTSRWGHIGDTQYF. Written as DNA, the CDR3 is TGTGCCAGCAGCACCTCTCGGTGGGGGCACATCGGGGATACGCAGTATTTT.

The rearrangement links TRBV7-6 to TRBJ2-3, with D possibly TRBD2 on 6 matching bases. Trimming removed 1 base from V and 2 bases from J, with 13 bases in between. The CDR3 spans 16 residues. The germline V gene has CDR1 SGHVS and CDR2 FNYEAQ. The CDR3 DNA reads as TGTGCCAGCAGCTTAGGGACCGGGACTGCCACAGATACGCAGTATTTT. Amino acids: CASSLGTGTATDTQYF.

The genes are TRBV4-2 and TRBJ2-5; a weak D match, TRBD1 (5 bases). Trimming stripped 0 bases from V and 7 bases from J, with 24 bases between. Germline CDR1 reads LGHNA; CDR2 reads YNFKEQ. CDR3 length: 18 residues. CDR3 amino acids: CASSQDFNLDIGFGTQYF. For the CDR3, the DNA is TGTGCCAGCAGCCAAGATTTTAACTTGGACATTGGTTTTGGGACCCAGTACTTC.

CDR3 nucleotide sequence: TGTGCCATCAGTGATAGTACTAGCGGGACCTACGAGCAGTACTTC. Translated: CAISDSTSGTYEQYF. V is TRBV10-3 and J is TRBJ2-7; 10 positions agree with TRBD2. The CDR3 runs to 15 residues. Germline V gives CDR1 ENHRY, CDR2 SYGVKD. J lost 2 bases, V lost 3 bases, and 4 bases had no gene match.

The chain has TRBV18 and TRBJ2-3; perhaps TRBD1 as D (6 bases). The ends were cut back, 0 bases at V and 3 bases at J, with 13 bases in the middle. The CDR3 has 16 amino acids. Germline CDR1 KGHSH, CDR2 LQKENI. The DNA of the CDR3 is TGTGCCAGCTCACCACCGGAGACAGGCGGGACAGATACGCAGTATTTT. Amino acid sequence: CASSPPETGGTDTQYF.